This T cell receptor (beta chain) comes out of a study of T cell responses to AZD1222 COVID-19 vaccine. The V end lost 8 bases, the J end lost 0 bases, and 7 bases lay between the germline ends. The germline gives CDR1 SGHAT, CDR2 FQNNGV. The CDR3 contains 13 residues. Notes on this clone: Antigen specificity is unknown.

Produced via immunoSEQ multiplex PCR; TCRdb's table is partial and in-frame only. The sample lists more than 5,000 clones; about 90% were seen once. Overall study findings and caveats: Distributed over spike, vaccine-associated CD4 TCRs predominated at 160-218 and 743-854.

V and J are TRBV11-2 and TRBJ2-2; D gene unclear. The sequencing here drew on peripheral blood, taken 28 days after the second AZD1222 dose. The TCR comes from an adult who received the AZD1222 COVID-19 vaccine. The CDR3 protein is CASGQSNTGELFF. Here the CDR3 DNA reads TGTGCCAGCGGGCAGTCGAACACCGGGGAGCTGTTTTTT.